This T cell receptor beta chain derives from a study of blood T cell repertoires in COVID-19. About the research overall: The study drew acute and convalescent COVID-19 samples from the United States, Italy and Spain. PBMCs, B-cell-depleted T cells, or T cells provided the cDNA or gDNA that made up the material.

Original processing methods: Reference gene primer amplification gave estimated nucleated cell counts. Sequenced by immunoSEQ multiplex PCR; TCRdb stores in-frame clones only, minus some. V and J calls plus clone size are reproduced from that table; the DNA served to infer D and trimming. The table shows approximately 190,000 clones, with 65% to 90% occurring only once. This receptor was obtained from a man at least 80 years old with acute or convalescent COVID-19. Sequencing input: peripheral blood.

CDR3 DNA sequence: TGTGCCAGCAGCAAACAGGGGGCGAGAAATCAGCCCCAGCATTTT. The encoded protein is CASSKQGARNQPQHF. V gene TRBV21-1 combines with J gene TRBJ1-5; the table's D call of TRBD1 was not tested on the DNA. TRBV21-1 is termed a pseudogene. The CDR3 runs to 15 residues.